This TCR beta chain derives from a study of blood T cell repertoires in COVID-19. Study-level background: Donors in the United States, Italy and Spain gave samples during acute or convalescent COVID-19. Nucleic acid was either cDNA or gDNA, and it came from T cells, B-cell-depleted T cells, or PBMCs.

The protocol was immunoSEQ multiplex PCR, while the TCRdb copy is restricted to in-frame clones and leaves out a portion. The data show approximately 200,000 clones, with approximately 86% seen just once and around 1.1% held by the top ten. This clonotype was obtained from a man aged 25 to 45 with acute or convalescent COVID-19. The sample was peripheral blood.

The CDR3 sequence: CASSEVGPIYNEQFF. The CDR3 DNA reads as TGTGCCAGCAGTGAAGTGGGGCCGATCTACAATGAGCAGTTCTTC. The V call is TRBV25-1, the J call TRBJ2-1, with D tentatively TRBD1 (5 bases). This CDR3 spans 15 amino acids. Between the trimmed V and J ends, which lost 2 bases and 3 bases, there was a span of 11 bases. The germline V gene has CDR1 MGHDK and CDR2 SYGVNS.